This T cell receptor beta chain was observed in a study of T cells in tuberculosis (dated by TCRdb to the late 2010s). About the investigation overall: In the study, CD1B tetramers and high-throughput TCR immunosequencing were combined to characterize T cells specific for the mycobacterial lipid antigen glucose monomycolate (GMM). In a South African clinical cohort, IGRA-negative adolescents, IGRA-positive adolescents with latent tuberculosis and adults with active tuberculosis were compared, with 9 to 10 people in each group.

With regard to this clone: Its binding antigen is unknown. No qualities accompany the bases; no much larger clone lies one base away.

CDR1 and CDR2, looked up from the germline V gene (reference sequence), are LNHDA and SQIVND. The junction shows trimming of 3 bases on V and 4 bases on J, plus 18 bases between the germline ends. The CDR3 goes from the cysteine to the phenylalanine over 16 residues. Only CDR3 DNA is held: 48 bases, read in frame from base 1. At study entry, a tuberculin skin test and the QuantiFERON-TB GOLD In-Tube IGRA were used to screen adolescents for latent tuberculosis infection. Unsorted cryopreserved PBMC were immunosequenced, covering on average approximately 100,000 T cells per clinical donor. Eleven high schools in the Worcester region of the Western Cape, South Africa, served as enrollment sites for adolescents aged 12 to 18 years. Around ten M. tuberculosis-infected adolescents and approximately 10 uninfected adolescents, matched for age and sex, were selected. PBMC from adolescents were isolated by density centrifugation from freshly drawn heparinized blood and then cryopreserved.

The immunoSEQ multiplex PCR assay was used to generate TCR libraries, with TCR-beta and/or TCR-alpha/delta assays applied to each sample. Amplified TCR libraries were sequenced on the Illumina high-throughput platform. As for the original processing: Clustering and dimensionality reduction relied on pairwise TCRdist distances among GMM-specific receptors from T cells that were either sorted ex vivo or expanded in vitro. Each clinical repertoire was scored by mean NN-distance, the average TCRdist to the nearest 10% of tetramer-positive reference sequences. To compute GEM TCR motif frequency, the fraction of unique TCRs matching known GEM sequences by V/J usage and CDR3 length was calculated. Linear discriminant analysis with leave-one-out cross-validation, implemented in scikit-learn, was used to classify active tuberculosis. This is the immuneACCESS table as TCRdb keeps it, with only in-frame sequences that have V and J called. A part of the clones is gone; compared with another copy, unresolved V genes explain less than half, and the rest is unexplained. V, J and clone size are taken as reported in that table, and D and trimming were inferred from the DNA itself. For this sample the table gives tens of thousands of clones, of which around 91% were detected only once. Roughly 14% of the sample is in the top ten clones.

The full study reports these points: Compared with IGRA-negative controls, TCR-alpha repertoires from active tuberculosis had smaller mean NN-distances to GMM-specific TCRs, which suggests that these TCRs underwent clonal expansion. With the diverse GMM-specific repertoire as input, a classifier achieved more than 85% accuracy (AUROC about 0.93), whereas GEM motif frequencies as input gave roughly 70% accuracy. Which clinical samples got chosen depended on the availability of cryopreserved specimens, and the active tuberculosis cases were adults, whereas the controls were adolescents. Shorter CDR3-alpha lengths in active tuberculosis patients partly drove the smaller NN-distances, and the TCR-beta difference was not statistically significant.

The sequenced sample consisted of PBMCs. In this chain, TRBV19 is recombined with TRBJ1-1; the D segment cannot be called with confidence. This sequence was found in a donor aged 10 to 29 with latent tuberculosis or without tuberculosis infection. For the CDR3, the sequence is CASSIEGARPFTEAFF. The nucleotide sequence reads TGTGCCAGTAGTATTGAAGGAGCCCGACCGTTCACTGAAGCTTTCTTT.